This TCR beta chain was recorded in a study of shared clonotypes between healthy human individuals. Study-level background: A couple of women and a few men aged 18 to 49 served as donors. Broader study findings: Having only a few donors restricted how much genetic and exposure-history diversity was captured.

Germline CDR1 is SGHRS and CDR2 is YFSETQ. The CDR3 length is 16 residues. Trimming shortened V by 0 bases and J by 5 bases, and 14 bases separated the two germline ends. Assay used: immunoSEQ multiplex PCR; TCRdb lists only in-frame clones, some missing. The data show around 500,000 clones, about four fifths seen once. About 100 million PBMCs per unsorted sample were used for genomic DNA. As regards this clone: Its antigen is as yet unknown.

This chain links TRBV5-1 with TRBJ2-2; perhaps TRBD2 as D (6 bases). The sequence was obtained from a woman aged 40-49 years in good health. Some clones in this sample may be carry-over from other donors' samples. Specimen: PBMCs. CDR3 protein: CASSLDGLRSTGELFF. The CDR3 DNA follows: TGCGCCAGCAGCTTGGACGGACTACGTTCGACCGGGGAGCTGTTTTTT.